Detailed here is one T cell receptor (beta chain). This clone was seen a handful of times. Its cognate antigen has yet to be identified. No base-level quality is on record; no much larger clone is a single base apart. The germline V gene (reference sequence) yields DFQATT for CDR1 and SNEGSKA for CDR2. Deletion took 3 bases off V and 8 bases off J, with a span of 16 bases between the germline ends. Counted from cysteine to phenylalanine, this CDR3 has 13 amino acids. The retained sequence is limited to the CDR3, 39 bases, with the frame set at the first base. TCRbeta CDR3 regions were amplified from genomic DNA using the immunoSEQ Assay, a bias-controlled multiplex PCR. As for the authors' bioinformatics: Nucleated cell counts per sample were estimated from amplification of reference gene primers within the assay. To quantify the absolute abundance of each unique TCRbeta CDR3 rearrangement, sequence reads were collapsed and filtered. For each sample, productive Simpson clonality was calculated as the square root of Simpson's diversity index across productive rearrangements. TCRdb stores this immuneACCESS table with in-frame sequences only. Part of the clones is absent; in the studies checked, under half of the shortfall reflects unresolved V genes, and no reason is known for the rest. V, J and clone size are those of that table, while D and trimming were read from the DNA. The table for this sample lists 120,000 or so clones; approximately 90% of them were counted only once. About 1% of the sample is in the top ten clones.

Collaborating institutions collected whole blood in K2EDTA tubes following their own protocols. Collaborator samples were shipped for TCRbeta analysis as frozen whole blood, isolated PBMCs, or DNA extracted from either sample type. This entry belongs to a study of blood T cell repertoires in COVID-19 (dated by TCRdb to 2020 to 2021). Background for the entire study: Collaborator samples came from the United States, Italy and Spain and covered acute and convalescent phases of COVID-19. The prospective study material was composed of cDNA or gDNA derived from T cells, B-cell-depleted T cells, or PBMCs. Subjects who had been exposed to COVID-19, were actively infected with it, or had recovered from it provided the deeply sampled blood TCRbeta repertoires that made up the dataset. The repertoires were released in a freely available public database meant as a resource for research on the immune response to SARS-CoV-2. Samples came from the ongoing ImmuneRACE study (first 160 participants) plus 1,254 subjects from 6 global collaborators. HLA class I and class II types, where available, came from metadata supplied by the sample provider rather than from assay-based typing. A de-identified subject ID, COVID-19 status, age in years and sex were almost always included in the sample metadata.

Study-wide conclusions, independent of this receptor: Clinical and demographic metadata were provided uncurated, with the amount varying by source and participant.

The sample taken for sequencing was peripheral blood. The chain is encoded by TRBV20-1 joined to TRBJ1-2; TRBD1 is perhaps the D gene, given 6 matching bases. This sequence was found in an elderly woman with acute or convalescent COVID-19. The DNA sequence is given as TGCAGTGCTAGTGAGGACAGTATTATGGGCTACACCTTC. It is translated as CSASEDSIMGYTF.